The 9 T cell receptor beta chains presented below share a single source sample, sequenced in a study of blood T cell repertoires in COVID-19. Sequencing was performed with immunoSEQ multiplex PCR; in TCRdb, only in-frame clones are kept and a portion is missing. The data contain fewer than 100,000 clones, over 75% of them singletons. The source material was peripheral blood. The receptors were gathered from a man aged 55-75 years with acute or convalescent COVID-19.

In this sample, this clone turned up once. The DNA for the CDR3 is TGCGCCAGCAGCACAAGACAGGGAACGACCGGGGAGCTGTTTTTT. This codes for CASSTRQGTTGELFF. The chain recombines TRBV5-1 with TRBJ2-2; 7 positions agree with TRBD1. The CDR3 loop spans 15 amino acids. Germline V gene sequence: CDR1 SGHRS, CDR2 YFSETQ. V lost 4 bases, J lost 5 bases, and 8 bases stayed unmatched.

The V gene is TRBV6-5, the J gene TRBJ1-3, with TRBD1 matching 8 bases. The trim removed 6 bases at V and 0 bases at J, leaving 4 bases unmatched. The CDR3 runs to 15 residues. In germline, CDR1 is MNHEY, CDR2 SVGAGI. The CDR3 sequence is CASRTGQGSGNTIYF. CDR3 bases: TGTGCCAGCAGGACCGGACAGGGCTCTGGAAACACCATATATTTT.

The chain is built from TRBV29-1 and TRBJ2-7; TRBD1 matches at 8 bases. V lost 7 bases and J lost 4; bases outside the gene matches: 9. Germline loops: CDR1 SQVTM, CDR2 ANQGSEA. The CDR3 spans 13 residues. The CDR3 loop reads CSAGTGSLYEQYF. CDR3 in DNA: TGCAGCGCTGGGACAGGCTCTCTGTACGAGCAGTACTTC.

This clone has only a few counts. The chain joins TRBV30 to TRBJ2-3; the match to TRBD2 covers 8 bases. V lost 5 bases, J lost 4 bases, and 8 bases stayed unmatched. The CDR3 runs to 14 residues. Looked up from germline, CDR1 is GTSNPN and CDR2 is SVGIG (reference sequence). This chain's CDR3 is CAWSRGATADTQYF. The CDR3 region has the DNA TGTGCCTGGTCGCGGGGGGCTACCGCAGATACGCAGTATTTT.

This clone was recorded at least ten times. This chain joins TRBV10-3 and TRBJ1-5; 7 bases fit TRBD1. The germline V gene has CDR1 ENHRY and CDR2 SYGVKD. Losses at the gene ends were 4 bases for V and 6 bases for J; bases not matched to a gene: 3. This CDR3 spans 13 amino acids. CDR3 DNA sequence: TGTGCCATCAGTGTCCAGGGGGGTCAGCCCCAGCATTTT. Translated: CAISVQGGQPQHF.

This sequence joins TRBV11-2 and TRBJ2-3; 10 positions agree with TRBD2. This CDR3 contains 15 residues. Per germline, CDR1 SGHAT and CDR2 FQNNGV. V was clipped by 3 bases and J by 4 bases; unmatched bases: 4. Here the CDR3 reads CASSLASGGADTQYF. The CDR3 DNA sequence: TGTGCCAGCAGCTTGGCTAGCGGGGGTGCAGATACGCAGTATTTT.

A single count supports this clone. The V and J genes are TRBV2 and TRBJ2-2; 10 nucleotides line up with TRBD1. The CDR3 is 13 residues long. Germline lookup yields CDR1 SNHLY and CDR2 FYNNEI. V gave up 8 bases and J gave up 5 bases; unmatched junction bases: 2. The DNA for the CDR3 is TGTGCCAGCGGGACAGGGGTAACCGGGGAGCTGTTTTTT. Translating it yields CASGTGVTGELFF. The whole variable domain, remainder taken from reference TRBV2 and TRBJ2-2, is EPEVTQTPSHQVTQMGQEVILRCVPISNHLYFYWYRQILGQKVEFLVSFYNNEISEKSEIFDDQFSVERPDGSNFTLKIRSTKLEDSAMYFCASGTGVTGELFFGEGSRLTVL.

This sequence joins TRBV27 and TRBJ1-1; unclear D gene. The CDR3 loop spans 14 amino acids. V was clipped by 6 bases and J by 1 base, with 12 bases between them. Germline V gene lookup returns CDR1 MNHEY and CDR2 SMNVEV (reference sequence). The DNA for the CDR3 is TGTGCCAGCAGCCTCTGGGCAGAGAACACTGAAGCTTTCTTT. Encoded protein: CASSLWAENTEAFF.

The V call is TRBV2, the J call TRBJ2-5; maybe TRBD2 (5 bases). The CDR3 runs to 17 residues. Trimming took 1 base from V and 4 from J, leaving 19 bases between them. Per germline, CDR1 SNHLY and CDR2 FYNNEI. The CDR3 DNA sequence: TGTGCCAGCAGTGAAGGTTTTCTTTCCGGGATCGGAGAGACCCAGTACTTC. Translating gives CASSEGFLSGIGETQYF.